Sequencing of this T cell receptor (beta chain) was carried out in a study of T cells in localized non-small cell lung cancer. Broader study findings: A single tumor region was sequenced, leaving heterogeneity possible. Longer overall survival was seen with higher T cell density measured in blood. Out of the top 100 tumor clones, a median roughly 50 were seen in adjacent lung. Uninvolved adjacent lung had the highest recorded T cell clonality, with tumor below it.

As regards this clone: Its antigen is unknown.

This CDR3 spans 17 amino acids. Looked up from germline, CDR1 is SGHNT and CDR2 is YYREEE (reference sequence). J was trimmed by 4 bases and V by 0 bases; bases with no gene match: 8. Here immunoSEQ multiplex PCR was the method, and the copy in TCRdb shows in-frame clones only, minus some. The data show nearly 25,000 clones, approximately 90% seen once. The chain couples TRBV5-4 to TRBJ2-2; the match to TRBD2 covers 8 bases. The TCR sequence derives from a woman aged 35 to 70 with stage I lung adenocarcinoma. The starting material was peripheral blood, obtained before any cancer treatment. CDR3 bases: TGTGCCAGCAGCTTGGGACCGGGACTAGAGAGCACCGGGGAGCTGTTTTTT. As protein: CASSLGPGLESTGELFF.